This entry concerns a single T cell receptor (beta chain). The data are from a study of preoperative IRX-2 immunotherapy in early breast cancer. Regarding treatment: preoperative locoregional IRX-2 cytokine immunotherapy. Patients received preoperative, locoregional IRX-2 cytokine immunotherapy in a phase Ib study. The method was immunoSEQ multiplex PCR; TCRdb's version includes in-frame clones alone and lacks a portion of them. The sample comprises over 55,000 clones, approximately 94% of which are singletons, and 1.5% to 2% rests with the top ten. Germline V lookup: CDR1 LNHDA, CDR2 SQIVND (reference sequence). Trimming took 7 bases from V and 1 from J; bases not matched to a gene: 5. This CDR3 spans 15 amino acids.

The rearrangement joins TRBV19 to TRBJ2-2; 8 nucleotides agree with TRBD2. This sequence was found in a human donor with breast cancer. This material was obtained from a patient treated with IRX-2 immunotherapy. The CDR3 loop is CASTKTSENTGELFF. The CDR3 coding sequence is TGTGCCAGTACCAAGACTAGCGAGAACACCGGGGAGCTGTTTTTT.